Presented here are 9 T cell receptor beta chains from one specimen sequenced in a study of identical twins. TCRdb re-analysed the 5' RACE reads in MiXCR, keeping a single row per CDR3 protein. The repertoire includes a few hundred thousand distinct CDR3 sequences, roughly 13% of them detected once, and approximately 1% sits in the top ten. This same sample was also taken into another study, of yellow fever vaccine responses in identical twins.

Sequencing input: CD4+ T cells sorted from blood. These receptors originate from a woman between 18 and 29 years old in good health.

This clonotype appeared many times. J is TRBJ2-5 and V is TRBV12-3 or TRBV12-4; D unclear. The CDR3 has 12 residues. V was shortened by 3 bases and J by 7 bases, with 9 bases between the two germline ends. The CDR3 reads CASSFPPGTQYF. The CDR3 nucleotides are TGTGCCAGCAGTTTTCCACCAGGGACCCAGTACTTC.

This clonotype has at least ten counts. The CDR3 coding sequence is TGCGCCAGCAGCTTGGCAGCCAGCCAAGAGACCCAGTACTTC. Its protein is CASSLAASQETQYF. V is TRBV5-1 and J is TRBJ2-5; D is unresolved. The V end lost 0 bases, the J end lost 1 base, and 7 bases lay between the germline ends. The CDR3 sequence is 14 residues long. Looked up from germline, CDR1 is SGHRS and CDR2 is YFSETQ.

The J gene is TRBJ2-1, the V gene TRBV2; tentative D call: TRBD1 (6 bases). CDR1 and CDR2 (germline): SNHLY, FYNNEI. Trimming stripped 4 bases from V and 7 bases from J, with 8 bases between. CDR3 length: 12 residues. The CDR3 here is CASSVTGNEQFF. The CDR3 nucleotides are TGTGCCAGCAGTGTTACAGGGAATGAGCAGTTCTTC.

This clonotype turned up a few times. The chain recombines TRBV6-1 with TRBJ2-1, with 7 bases matching TRBD1. Germline assignment: CDR1 MNHNS and CDR2 SASEGT. The J segment lost 6 bases and the V segment lost 6 bases, leaving 8 bases of the junction unmatched. The CDR3 runs 14 residues. This CDR3 reads CASRALTGSNEQFF. The CDR3 bases are TGTGCCAGCAGGGCACTGACAGGGTCCAATGAGCAGTTCTTC.

This clonotype was observed a handful of times. The J gene is TRBJ2-5, the V gene TRBV10-3; D may be TRBD1 (5 bases). With 2 bases removed from V and 1 base from J, the gap between germline ends came to 14 bases. There are 16 residues in the CDR3. Per the germline V gene, CDR1 is ENHRY and CDR2 is SYGVKD. The CDR3 nucleotides read TGTGCCATCAGTGAGGGAAGGGGAACCTTCCAAGAGACCCAGTACTTC. This gives the protein CAISEGRGTFQETQYF.

J is TRBJ2-7 and V is TRBV6-2 or TRBV6-3; no definite D call. In germline, CDR1 is MNHEY, CDR2 SVGEGT. This CDR3 has 14 residues. Trimming left V 0 bases short and J 6 bases short, with 12 bases between. DNA of the CDR3: TGTGCCAGCAGTTACTCGAGTCTAGGAAGCGAGCAGTACTTC. This sequence encodes CASSYSSLGSEQYF.

This clonotype was found a few times. The gene calls are TRBV3-1 and TRBJ1-6; maybe TRBD1 (6 bases). Between the trimmed V and J ends, which lost 2 bases and 6 bases, there was a span of 8 bases. The germline gives CDR1 LGHDT, CDR2 YNNKEL (reference sequence). CDR3 length: 14 amino acids. The CDR3 DNA sequence: TGTGCCAGCAGCCAATTGGGGGCTAATTCACCCCTCCACTTT. It specifies CASSQLGANSPLHF.

There are a few counts of this clonotype. The CDR3 DNA sequence: TGTGCCAGCAGTGACCAAGACTCTGGGGCCAACGTCCTGACTTTC. Its protein is CASSDQDSGANVLTF. The gene calls are TRBV6-1 and TRBJ2-6; no clear D. Germline CDR1 and CDR2: MNHNS and SASEGT. This CDR3 is 15 amino acids long. Trimming shortened V by 3 bases and J by 0 bases, and 6 bases separated the two germline ends.

This clonotype was detected a few times. The chain carries TRBV28 and TRBJ2-4, with D maybe TRBD1 (5 bases). This CDR3 region has 12 residues. V lost 6 bases and J lost 10, with 13 bases in between. Looked up from germline, CDR1 is MDHEN and CDR2 is SYDVKM. CDR3 amino acids: CASRSIQGIQYF. CDR3 DNA sequence: TGTGCCAGCAGATCGATCCAGGGAATTCAGTACTTC.